This TCR beta chain was captured by sequencing in a study of molecular identifiers for immune sequencing clone quantification listed by TCRdb under 2018. The study in broad terms: For a replicate experiment, the RNA from either around 20,000 or 100,000 naive CD8 T cells was divided into five aliquots, and four of those aliquots went on to sequencing. This methods study benchmarked molecular-identifier clustering-based TCR repertoire sequencing (MIDCIRS) and TCR RNA copy counting, using CD8 T cells to do so. What the work shows at the level of the full study, not this receptor alone: A single cell's worth of spiked-in Jurkat TCR RNA was reported detectable even among one million naive CD8 T cells. Without barcode sub-clustering, chimeric consensus sequences inflated TCR diversity; chimeras reached as high as 47%. In CMV-specific effector cells, clones with more than 20 RNA copies contained over 97% of molecules, whereas in naive cells such clones contained under 1% of molecules. Highly expanded clone sizes could be underestimated if identical TCR molecules share a barcode. Spiked-in Jurkat TCR RNA (10 copies' worth), which is not part of the donor repertoire, was contained in the naive libraries. Modeling gave about 3 recovered TCR RNA copies per cell versus about 10 by digital PCR, implying approximately 30% capture efficiency.

The library was produced with PCR. TCRdb shows the sequencer as Illumina HiSeq 4000. Preparation of bulk TCR libraries followed a previously described approach, with the TCR primers listed in Table S5. Total RNA was purified with the Qiagen AllPrep DNA/RNA kit. Before analysis, reads from multiple sequencing runs of the same library were pooled. From the authors' description of their analysis: Reads were retained only if their TCR constant sequence matched exactly, and those retained reads were trimmed to 150 nt and grouped according to their 12-nt molecular barcodes. Reads within each barcode group were sub-clustered using a 15% Levenshtein threshold, and quality-weighted consensus sequences were constructed for each RNA molecule. Non-functional sequences were excluded, and lower-count sequences lying one edit away from another sequence were also excluded. Barcode sub-clusters with fewer than 20% of the maximum read count were removed, based on fitting two negative binomial distributions. TCRdb handled the public reads itself, with Q25 trimming in fastp and clone calling in MiXCR, and kept productive beta chains. Merged by CDR3 protein, the rows form single entries marked with the most common genes and DNA. The V and J calls and clone size are TCRdb's, not the authors'. A total of just under 650,000 distinct CDR3 sequences appear in this sample, just under 20% of them only once. Of the sample, 0.85% is held by the ten largest clones.

This clonotype was counted at least ten times. Its antigen is unknown. No base quality information exists; no much larger clone differs at one position. The CDR3 has 14 amino acids, counting the end cysteine and phenylalanine. The read is trimmed to its CDR3 DNA, 42 bases read in frame from base 1. A distance of 16 bases separates the germline ends of V and J, which lose 5 bases and 4 bases respectively. Per the germline V gene, SQVTM is the CDR1 and ANQGSEA is the CDR2. Libraries of naive CD8 T cells were built from about 19,000 to 1,100,000 sorted cells, with 10%, 30% or 50% of the purified RNA used. Naive CD8 T cells, defined as CD8+CD4-CCR7+CD45RA+, were FACS-sorted into RLT Plus buffer on a BD FACSAria II. To test detection sensitivity, Jurkat RNA equal to fewer than 13 TCR copies was added to samples of roughly 18,000-1,100,000 naive CD8 T cells. Enrichment of CD8 T cells was done with RosetteSep CD8+ T Cell Enrichment Cocktail plus Ficoll-Paque, and ACK red cell lysis came afterward.

Sequenced: naive CD8+ T cells from blood, with Jurkat cell RNA spiked in. Interpreted using the paper, the cell subset or site label stands for: FACS-sorted CD8+CD4-CCR7+CD45RA+ naive T cells. This TCR was recovered from a human donor in good health. Some libraries in this study had Jurkat cell RNA spiked in. The V and J genes are TRBV29-1 and TRBJ2-3; TRBD1 is a weak D gene call, 6 bases matching. This receptor has the CDR3 CSVRPSRGPDTQYF. The nucleotide sequence reads TGCAGCGTTCGGCCCTCCAGGGGACCAGATACGCAGTATTTT.